The entry below gives a single T cell receptor beta chain sequence along with its context. The entry originates in a study of shared T cell receptors in the human thymus. Profiling relied on immunoSEQ multiplex PCR, and the TCRdb table lists in-frame clones only, not all of them. The sample shows 720,000 or so clones, over 75% of them seen only once. CDR3 length equals 16 residues. Germline CDR1 is MNHEY and CDR2 is SMNVEV (reference sequence). V lost 6 bases and J 0 bases, leaving 17 bases between the germline ends. These sequences were also reported in another study, on human thymus T cells. That source adds: Obtained as resections during corrective heart surgery, the thymus tissue was then studied. Related reports documented highly overlapping thymic repertoires among unrelated individuals.

The sequence came from a girl under three years old with a congenital heart defect. The chain has TRBV27 and TRBJ1-2; tentative D call: TRBD1 (6 bases). The sequenced sample was thymocytes. This chain's CDR3 is CASRPRRQVTNYGYTF. The CDR3 DNA is TGTGCCAGCAGGCCACGTCGACAGGTGACTAACTATGGCTACACCTTC.